This TCR beta chain came from a study of T cells expressing NK-cell markers. Study outcomes and limitations: In a handful of donors, dominant NKG2C+ clonotypes were about 1.0-7.0% of CD8+ T cells.

The CDR3 is 15 amino acids. The germline gives CDR1 MDHEN, CDR2 SYDVKM. Using the 5' RACE reads, TCRdb records one entry per CDR3 protein without DNA. The sample data list 150,000 or so distinct CDR3 sequences. As to this clonotype: Its antigen is currently unknown.

The source of this sequence is a woman in her forties or fifties in good health. Source material: blood T cells: a sorted CD56 or NKG2C T cell subset, CD4+ or CD8+ T cells, or bulk PBMC T cells (not recorded which). The chain couples TRBV28 to TRBJ1-1; TCRdb gives TRBD1 as the D gene, but with no DNA this cannot be confirmed. CDR3 sequence: CASSLTMGADTEAFF.